This TCR beta chain originates from a study of OX40 agonist ivuxolimab in advanced cancers. Study as a whole: In this cohort, patients received ivuxolimab, an agonistic anti-OX40 (CD134) antibody. General observations from the study: The study found among the lowest clonal expansion in partial responders at 0.1-3.0 mg/kg. The CD4+ and CD8+ T cells in the blood had expanded clonally by week 6 at 0.1 to 3.0 mg/kg. Mean expanded clone counts were higher in CD8+ than CD4+ T cells.

The data were produced by immunoSEQ multiplex PCR, yet TCRdb's version contains in-frame clones alone and is incomplete. The profile shows 74,000 or so clones, approximately 88% of them singletons. Comments on this clone: Its antigen is currently unknown.

This specimen consisted of CD4+ or CD8+ T cells sorted from blood, obtained in a trial of the OX40 agonist ivuxolimab. The receptor was derived from an adult with an advanced solid tumor such as melanoma, head and neck, liver or kidney cancer.

CDR3 protein: CASSFMEGKDEQYF. CDR3 DNA sequence: TGTGCCAGCAGTTTCATGGAGGGCAAGGACGAGCAGTACTTC. J is TRBJ2-7 and V is TRBV27; TRBD2 might be the D (6 bases). This CDR3 comprises 14 residues. Trimming cost V 3 bases and J 5 bases, with 14 bases left between them. Per germline, CDR1 MNHEY and CDR2 SMNVEV (reference sequence).